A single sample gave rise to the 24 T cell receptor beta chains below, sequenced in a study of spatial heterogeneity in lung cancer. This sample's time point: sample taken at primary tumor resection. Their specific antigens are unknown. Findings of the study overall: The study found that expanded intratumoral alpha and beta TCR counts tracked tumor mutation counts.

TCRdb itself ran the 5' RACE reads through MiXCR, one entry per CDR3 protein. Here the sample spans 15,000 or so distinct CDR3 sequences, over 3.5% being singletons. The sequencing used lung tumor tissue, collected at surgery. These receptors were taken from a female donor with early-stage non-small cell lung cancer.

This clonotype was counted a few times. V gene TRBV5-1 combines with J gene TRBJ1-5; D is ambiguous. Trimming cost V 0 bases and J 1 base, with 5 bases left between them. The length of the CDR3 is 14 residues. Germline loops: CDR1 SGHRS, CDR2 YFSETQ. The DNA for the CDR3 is TGCGCCAGCAGCTTGGGTACGAGCAATCAGCCCCAGCATTTT. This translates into CASSLGTSNQPQHF. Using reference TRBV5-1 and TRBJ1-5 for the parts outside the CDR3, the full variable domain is KAGVTQTPRYLIKTRGQQVTLSCSPISGHRSVSWYQQTPGQGLQFLFEYFSETQRNKGNFPGRFSGRQFSNSRSEMNVSTLELGDSALYLCASSLGTSNQPQHFGDGTRLSIL.

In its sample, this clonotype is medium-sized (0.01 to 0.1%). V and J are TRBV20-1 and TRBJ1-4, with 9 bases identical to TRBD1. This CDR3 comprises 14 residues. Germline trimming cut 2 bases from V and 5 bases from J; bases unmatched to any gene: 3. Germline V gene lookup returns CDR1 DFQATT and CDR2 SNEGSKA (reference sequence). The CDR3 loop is CSARNDRGNEKLFF. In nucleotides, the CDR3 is TGCAGTGCTAGAAATGACAGGGGGAATGAAAAACTGTTTTTT.

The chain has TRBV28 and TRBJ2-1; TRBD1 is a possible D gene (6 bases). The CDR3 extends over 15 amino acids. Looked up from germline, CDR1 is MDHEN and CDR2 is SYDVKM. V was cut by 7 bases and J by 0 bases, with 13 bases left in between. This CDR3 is CASIVGGTSYNEQFF. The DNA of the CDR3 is TGTGCCAGCATTGTAGGGGGAACCTCCTACAATGAGCAGTTCTTC.

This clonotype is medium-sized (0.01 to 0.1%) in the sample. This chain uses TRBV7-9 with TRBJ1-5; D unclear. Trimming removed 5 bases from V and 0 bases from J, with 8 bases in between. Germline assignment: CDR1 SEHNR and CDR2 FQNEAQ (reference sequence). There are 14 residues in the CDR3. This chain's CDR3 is CASSQSYSNQPQHF. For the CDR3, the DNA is TGTGCCAGCAGCCAATCCTATAGCAATCAGCCCCAGCATTTT.

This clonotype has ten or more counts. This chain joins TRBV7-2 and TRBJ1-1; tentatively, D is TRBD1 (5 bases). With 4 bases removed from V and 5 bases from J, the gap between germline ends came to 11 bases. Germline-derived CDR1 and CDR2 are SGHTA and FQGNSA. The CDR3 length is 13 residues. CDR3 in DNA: TGTGCCAGCAGCTCAGGGAGAGGGACTGAAGCTTTCTTT. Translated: CASSSGRGTEAFF.

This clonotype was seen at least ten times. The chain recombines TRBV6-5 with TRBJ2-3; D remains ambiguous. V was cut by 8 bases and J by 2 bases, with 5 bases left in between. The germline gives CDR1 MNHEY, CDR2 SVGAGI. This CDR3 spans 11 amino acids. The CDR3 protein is CASADTDTQYF. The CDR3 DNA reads TGTGCCAGCGCCGACACAGATACGCAGTATTTT.

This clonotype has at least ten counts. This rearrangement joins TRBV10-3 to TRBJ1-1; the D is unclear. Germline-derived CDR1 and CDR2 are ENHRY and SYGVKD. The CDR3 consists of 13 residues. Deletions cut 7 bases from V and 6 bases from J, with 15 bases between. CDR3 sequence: CAIMGGDKAEAFF. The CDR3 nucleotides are TGTGCCATCATGGGCGGGGATAAGGCTGAAGCTTTCTTT.

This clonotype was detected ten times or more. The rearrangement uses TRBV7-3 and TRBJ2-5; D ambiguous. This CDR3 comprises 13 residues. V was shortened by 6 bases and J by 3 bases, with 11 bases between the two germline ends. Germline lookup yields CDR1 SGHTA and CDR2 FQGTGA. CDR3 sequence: CASSRRVEETQYF. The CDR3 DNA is TGTGCCAGCAGTCGCCGCGTCGAAGAGACCCAGTACTTC.

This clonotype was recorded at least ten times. In DNA, the CDR3 is TGTGCCAGCAGCATCCGACTAGCGGGGTCCTTGCAGTTCTTC. Amino acid sequence: CASSIRLAGSLQFF. The V gene is TRBV3-1, the J gene TRBJ2-1; 11 nucleotides line up with TRBD2. CDR3 length equals 14 residues. With 5 bases clipped from V and 12 bases from J, the junction kept 9 bases outside the gene matches. CDR1 is LGHDT and CDR2 is YNNKEL in the germline V gene (reference sequence).

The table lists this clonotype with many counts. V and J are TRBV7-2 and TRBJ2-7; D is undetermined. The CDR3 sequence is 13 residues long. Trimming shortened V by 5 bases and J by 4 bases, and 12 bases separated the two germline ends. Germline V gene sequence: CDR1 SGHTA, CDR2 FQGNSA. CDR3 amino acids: CASSPQVIYEQYF. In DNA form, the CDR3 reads TGTGCCAGCAGCCCTCAGGTAATTTACGAGCAGTACTTC.

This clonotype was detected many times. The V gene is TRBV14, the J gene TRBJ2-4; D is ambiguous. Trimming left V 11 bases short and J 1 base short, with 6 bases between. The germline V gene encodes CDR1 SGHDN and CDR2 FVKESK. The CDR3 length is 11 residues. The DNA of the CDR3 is TGTGCCCCTGGCGCCAAAAACATTCAGTACTTC. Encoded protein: CAPGAKNIQYF.

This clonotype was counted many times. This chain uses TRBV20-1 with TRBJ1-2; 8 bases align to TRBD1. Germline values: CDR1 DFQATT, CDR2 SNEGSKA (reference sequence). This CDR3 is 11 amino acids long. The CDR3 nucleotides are TGCAGCGCGCGGGCAGGGGGCCCCTCCACCTTC. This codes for CSARAGGPSTF.

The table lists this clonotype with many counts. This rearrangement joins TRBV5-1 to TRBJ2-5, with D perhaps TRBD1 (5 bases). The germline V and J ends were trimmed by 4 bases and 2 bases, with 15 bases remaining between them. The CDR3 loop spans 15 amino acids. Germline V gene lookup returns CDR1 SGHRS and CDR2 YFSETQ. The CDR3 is CASSLQATVQETQYF. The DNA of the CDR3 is TGCGCCAGCAGCCTGCAGGCGACAGTACAAGAGACCCAGTACTTC.

The CDR3 loop reads CASSLHSQWGSTDTQYF. As DNA, the CDR3 is TGCGCCAGCAGCTTACATTCCCAGTGGGGGTCCACAGATACGCAGTATTTT. The chain recombines TRBV5-1 with TRBJ2-3; D is possibly TRBD1 or TRBD2 (5 bases each). V lost 2 bases and J 2 bases, leaving 18 bases between the germline ends. CDR3 length equals 17 residues. CDR1 and CDR2 from the germline V gene are SGHRS and YFSETQ.

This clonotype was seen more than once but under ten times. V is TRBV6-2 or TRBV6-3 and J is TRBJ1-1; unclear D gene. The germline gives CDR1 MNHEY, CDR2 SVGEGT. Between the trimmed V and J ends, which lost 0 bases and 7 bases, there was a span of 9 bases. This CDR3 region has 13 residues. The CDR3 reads CASSYSRANEAFF. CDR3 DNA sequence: TGTGCCAGCAGTTACTCTAGGGCCAATGAAGCTTTCTTT.

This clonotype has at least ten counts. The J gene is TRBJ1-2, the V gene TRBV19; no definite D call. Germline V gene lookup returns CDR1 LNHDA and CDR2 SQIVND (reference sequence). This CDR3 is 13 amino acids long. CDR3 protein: CAVRSDGYDGYTF. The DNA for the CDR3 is TGTGCAGTAAGATCCGACGGCTACGATGGCTACACCTTC.

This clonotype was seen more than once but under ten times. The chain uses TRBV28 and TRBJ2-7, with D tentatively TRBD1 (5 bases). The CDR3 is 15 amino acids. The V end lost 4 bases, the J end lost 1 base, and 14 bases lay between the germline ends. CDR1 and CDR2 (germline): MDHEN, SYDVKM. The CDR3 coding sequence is TGTGCCAGCAGTTACGGACATGTCGGGTCCTACGAGCAGTACTTC. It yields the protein CASSYGHVGSYEQYF.

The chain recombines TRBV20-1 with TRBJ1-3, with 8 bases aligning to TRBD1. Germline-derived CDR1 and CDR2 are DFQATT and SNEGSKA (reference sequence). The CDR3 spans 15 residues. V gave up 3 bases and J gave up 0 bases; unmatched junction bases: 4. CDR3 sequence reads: CSARPGGSSGNTIYF. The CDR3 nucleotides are TGCAGTGCTAGGCCAGGGGGCTCCTCTGGAAACACCATATATTTT.

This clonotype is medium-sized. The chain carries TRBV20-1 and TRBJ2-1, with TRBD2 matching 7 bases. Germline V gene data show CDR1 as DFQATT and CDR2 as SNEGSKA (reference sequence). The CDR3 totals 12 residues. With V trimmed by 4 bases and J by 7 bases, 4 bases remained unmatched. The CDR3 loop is CSANRAGNEQFF. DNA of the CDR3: TGCAGTGCTAATAGAGCGGGAAATGAGCAGTTCTTC.

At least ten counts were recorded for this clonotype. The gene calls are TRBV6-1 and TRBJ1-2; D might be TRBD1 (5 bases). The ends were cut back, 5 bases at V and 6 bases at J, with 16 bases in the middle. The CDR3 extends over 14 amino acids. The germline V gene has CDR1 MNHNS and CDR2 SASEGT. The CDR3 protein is CASSLGTGTDGYTF. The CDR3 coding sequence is TGTGCCAGCAGTCTTGGTACCGGGACGGATGGCTACACCTTC.

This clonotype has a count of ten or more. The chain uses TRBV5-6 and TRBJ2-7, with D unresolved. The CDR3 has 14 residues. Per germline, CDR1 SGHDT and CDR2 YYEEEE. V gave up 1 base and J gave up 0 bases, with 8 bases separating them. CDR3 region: CASSLSGSSYEQYF. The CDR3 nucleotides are TGTGCCAGCAGCTTGTCGGGTAGCTCCTACGAGCAGTACTTC.

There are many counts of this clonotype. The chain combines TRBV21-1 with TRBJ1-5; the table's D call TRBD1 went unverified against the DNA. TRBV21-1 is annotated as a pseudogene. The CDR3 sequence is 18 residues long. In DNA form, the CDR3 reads TGTGCCAGCAGGCTCGGTCAGGACAGGGCCCCCTGCAATCAGCCCCAGCATTTT. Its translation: CASRLGQDRAPCNQPQHF.

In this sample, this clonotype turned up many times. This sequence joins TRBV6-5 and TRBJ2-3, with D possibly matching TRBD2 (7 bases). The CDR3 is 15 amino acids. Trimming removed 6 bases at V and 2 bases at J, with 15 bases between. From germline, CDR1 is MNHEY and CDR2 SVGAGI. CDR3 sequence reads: CASRGGGFFTDTQYF. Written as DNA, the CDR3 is TGTGCCAGCAGGGGAGGGGGTTTCTTCACAGATACGCAGTATTTT.

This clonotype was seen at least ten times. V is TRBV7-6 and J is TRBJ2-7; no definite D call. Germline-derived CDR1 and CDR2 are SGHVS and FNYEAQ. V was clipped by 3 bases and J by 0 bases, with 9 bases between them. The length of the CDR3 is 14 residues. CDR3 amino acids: CASSFQKSSYEQYF. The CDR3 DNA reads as TGTGCCAGCAGCTTCCAAAAAAGCTCCTACGAGCAGTACTTC. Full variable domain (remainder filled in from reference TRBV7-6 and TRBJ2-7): GAGVSQSPRYKVTKRGQDVALRCDPISGHVSLYWYRQALGQGPEFLTYFNYEAQQDKSGLPNDRFSAERPEGSISTLTIQRTEQRDSAMYRCASSFQKSSYEQYFGPGTRLTVT.